The entry below gives a single TCR beta chain sequence along with its context. Its antigen is not known. These data are taken from a study of cytomegalovirus exposure and HLA in healthy donors. General study results and limits: A subsequent analysis found that TCR clusters from the first cohort also tended to co-occur in the approximately 130 validation repertoires, with less than 95% of cluster scores above 0.

The approximately 120-subject validation cohort, separate from the 666-subject first cohort, included the donors. TCRdb's table, derived via immunoSEQ multiplex PCR, lists solely in-frame clones and lacks some. The sample yields about 220,000 clones, approximately 83% seen once. The V gene's germline CDR1 is MNHEY and CDR2 SMNVEV (reference sequence). The CDR3 is made up of 19 amino acids. The V end lost 2 bases, the J end lost 2 bases, and 22 bases lay between the germline ends. Sequences were obtained from PBMCs. The TCR sequence derives from a woman in her twenties or thirties in good health and CMV-seropositive. The chain recombines TRBV27 with TRBJ2-4; possibly TRBD2 for D (6 bases). The CDR3 sequence: CASSLTGRRAGRTKNIQYF. The CDR3, as DNA: TGTGCCAGCAGTTTAACGGGGAGGAGGGCGGGGAGAACCAAAAACATTCAGTACTTC.